The clone carrying this T cell receptor (delta chain) was seen a handful of times. Its antigen is currently unknown. A read error is the likely source, as a far larger clone sits one nucleotide away. This sample includes further DNA sequences coding for the same CDR3. This record belongs to a study of γδ T cells in repeated Plasmodium falciparum infection. General study points: Vdelta2-negative gammadelta repertoires appeared less diverse and less shared in Malian than Australian children.

Sequencing covered both gamma and delta TCR chains per sample. TCRdb re-identified clones in the multiplex PCR reads via CATT. The table includes about 48,000 delta-chain clones, over 1.5% detected once. The CDR3 extends over 19 amino acids. CDR1 and CDR2 (germline): TSWWSYY, QGS. Flow sorting of PBMC yielded separate Vgamma9/Vdelta2+ and Vdelta2-negative gammadelta T cell populations for bulk repertoire analysis. The source material was gamma-delta T cells from blood. No J gene was named, though the V gene is TRDV1. This TCR was sampled from a pool of human donors (malaria-infected and uninfected, not separated). CDR3 in amino acids: CALGSFAPLPGRPRFKLIF. DNA for the CDR3: TGTGCTCTTGGGTCATTCGCCCCCCTACCGGGACGACCTCGTTTTAAGCTCATCTTC.